This T cell receptor beta chain comes out of a study of blood T cell repertoires in COVID-19. CDR3 length equals 12 residues. The J segment lost 8 bases and the V segment lost 5 bases, leaving 5 bases of the junction unmatched. From germline, CDR1 is SGHAT and CDR2 FQNNGV. Authors' analysis steps: Nucleated cell counts were estimated from reference gene primer amplification. Using immunoSEQ multiplex PCR, the repertoire was profiled, and TCRdb retains in-frame clones only, with some absent. Clonal size and the V and J genes are those of that table, whereas D and trimming came from the DNA. The sample has 150,000 to 200,000 clones, 84% seen once.

The origin of this receptor is a woman under 40 who had been exposed to COVID-19. The J gene is TRBJ1-1, the V gene TRBV11-2; 7 bases align to TRBD1. The source material was PBMCs or T cells enriched from blood (not recorded which). In DNA form, the CDR3 reads TGTGCCAGCAGCGCAGGGACAGTCGAAGCTTTCTTT. Its protein product is CASSAGTVEAFF.